Listed below are T cell receptor beta chains from one sample, sequenced in a study of molecular identifiers for immune sequencing clone quantification. From the PCR reads, TCRdb called clonotypes with MiXCR, one entry per CDR3 protein. In the table there are tens of thousands of distinct CDR3 sequences, roughly a third of which are singletons. The specimen was naive CD8+ T cells from blood, with Jurkat cell RNA spiked in. The receptor set was obtained from a human donor in good health. Some libraries in this study had Jurkat cell RNA spiked in. CDR3s include the opening cysteine and the closing phenylalanine or tryptophan. A row's size may be missing; if present it is once, few, many or a size class.

J | V | size | CDR3
TRBJ2-7 | TRBV24-1 | NA | CATSDNRHSYEQYF
TRBJ2-3 | TRBV5-4 | many | CASSFLAGIDTQYF
TRBJ2-7 | TRBV27 | NA | CASSLQQGYEQYF
TRBJ2-5 | TRBV25-1 | NA | CASCELRVSGQETQYF
TRBJ1-5 | TRBV18 | NA | CASSPPGNQPQHF
TRBJ2-1 | TRBV5-6 | NA | CASSLGRSLNEQFF
TRBJ2-1 | TRBV7-9 | NA | CASSSSSYNYNEQFF
TRBJ2-3 | TRBV9 | NA | CASSVVSGRGTDTQYF
TRBJ2-7 | TRBV6-2/TRBV6-3 | NA | CASSWGLAAYEQYF
TRBJ2-4 | TRBV20-1 | few | CSAPQVLAKNIQYF
TRBJ1-1 | TRBV11-2 | many | CASSPALMTGNTEAFF
TRBJ2-7 | TRBV19 | NA | CASSIGPGPAYEQYF
TRBJ2-7 | TRBV7-6 | few | CASSLEGGYEQYF
TRBJ2-7 | TRBV11-1 | NA | CASSYYGSISYEQYF
TRBJ2-5 | TRBV11-3 | NA | CASSLDSDPWETQYF
TRBJ1-1 | TRBV28 | many | CASSLVSTEAFF
TRBJ2-7 | TRBV10-3 | NA | CAISDPPGQGYEQYF
TRBJ2-4 | TRBV10-3 | NA | CASSGTSKNQYF
TRBJ2-7 | TRBV27 | NA | CASSQYKGSFEQYF
TRBJ1-5 | TRBV6-2/TRBV6-3 | NA | CASTDVSNQPQHF
TRBJ2-7 | TRBV2 | NA | CASSEVPTSGDSYEQYF
TRBJ2-5 | TRBV4-3 | NA | CASSQELAGGQETQYF
TRBJ2-4 | TRBV27 | NA | CATMGGSAKNIQYF
TRBJ2-5 | TRBV13 | NA | CASSLGKETQYF